This T cell receptor beta chain was identified during a study of blood T cell repertoires in COVID-19. Study in general: Whether acute or convalescent, the COVID-19 samples came from the United States, Italy and Spain.

The CDR3 runs 16 residues. CDR1 is SNHLY and CDR2 is FYNNEI in the germline V gene. Unmatched junction bases numbered 6, after V lost 3 bases and J lost 7 bases. Donors in Cohort 3 counted as recovered after two negative PCRs, clearance, or symptom resolution. Original processing methods: By means of reference gene primer amplification, nucleated cell counts were estimated. TCRdb's copy holds only in-frame clones and misses some; the assay was immunoSEQ multiplex PCR. From that table come the V and J calls and clone size; the DNA was used to work out D and trimming. The sample contains roughly 200,000 clones, approximately 85% of which appear only once.

This receptor was identified in a man aged 40-49 years who had recovered from COVID-19. Sequenced input: PBMCs or T cells enriched from blood (not recorded which). V and J are TRBV2 and TRBJ1-6, with 10 bases that match TRBD1. The DNA of the CDR3 is TGTGCCAGCAGTGATACCGGGACAGGGGTAAATTCACCCCTCCACTTT. This gives the protein CASSDTGTGVNSPLHF.